The rows below give T cell receptor beta chains drawn from one sample of a study of T cell responses to AZD1222 COVID-19 vaccine. The table came from immunoSEQ multiplex PCR; TCRdb's copy has only in-frame clones and leaves some out. The table includes around 110,000 clones, roughly 87% detected once. Sequencing was performed on peripheral blood, taken on day 0 of AZD1222 vaccination. Receptors originate from an adult in good health. The CDR3 runs from the conserved cysteine through the conserved F or W. Clone size is not always given. Where it is, it says once, few, many or a class for expanded clones.

j_gene | v_gene | abundance | CDR3aa
TRBJ2-5 | TRBV19 | NA | CASSSRSGWTQYF
TRBJ1-5 | TRBV19 | once | CASSSGVQPQHF
TRBJ1-1 | TRBV5-8 | NA | CASSSQAELAAFF
TRBJ1-5 | TRBV9 | NA | CASSVLGQPQHF
TRBJ1-1 | TRBV11-2 | NA | CASSPGLSTEAFF
TRBJ1-2 | TRBV25-1 | NA | CASSEDPARGQGYTF
TRBJ2-1 | TRBV10-3 | NA | CAFGTGANNEQFF
TRBJ2-7 | TRBV3-1/TRBV3-2 | NA | CASSQDIYYEQYF
TRBJ2-7 | TRBV30 | NA | CAGEGQGPYEQYF
TRBJ2-5 | TRBV27 | NA | CASSFWSDRATETQYF
TRBJ1-5 | TRBV18 | NA | CASSPLDRRNQPQHF
TRBJ2-7 | TRBV2 | NA | CASGLTGTLSYEQYF
TRBJ2-1 | TRBV2 | NA | CASSWEQTYNEQFF
TRBJ2-1 | TRBV4-1 | NA | CASSDYNEQFF
TRBJ2-4 | TRBV28 | NA | CASIGGGGTIKNIQYF
TRBJ2-1 | TRBV12-5 | once | CASGGQGLNEQFF
TRBJ2-5 | TRBV5-4 | once | CASSLGGGEETQYF
TRBJ1-5 | TRBV19 | NA | CASSDIARVDQPQHF
TRBJ2-2 | TRBV11-3 | NA | CASGMMDRFGELFF
TRBJ2-5 | TRBV5-6 | NA | CASSLADSLETQYF
TRBJ1-3 | TRBV18 | NA | CASSPRQISGNTIYF
TRBJ2-1 | TRBV29-1 | once | CSVDFLAGVGNEQFF
TRBJ2-7 | TRBV13 | NA | CASSLVQGPYEQYF
TRBJ2-3 | TRBV10-3 | NA | CAISEWGAGDTQYF
TRBJ2-2 | TRBV28 | NA | CASTHSRELFF
TRBJ1-1 | TRBV12-5 | NA | CASGPPTPGGEAFF
TRBJ1-6 | TRBV25-1 | NA | CASTTGFNSPLHF
TRBJ1-1 | TRBV15 | once | CATWGQGAEAFF
TRBJ2-7 | TRBV6-5 | NA | CASRGLDVFTYEQYF
TRBJ2-3 | TRBV30 | NA | CAWSLGGGTDTQYF
TRBJ2-7 | TRBV27 | NA | CASSPRDSRLEQYF
TRBJ2-3 | TRBV9 | NA | CASSVGVTDTQYF
TRBJ2-3 | TRBV7-7 | NA | CASSRSGRTDTQYF
TRBJ2-2 | TRBV6-5 | NA | CASSYTPGAGTELFF
TRBJ1-1 | TRBV21-1 | NA | CASREGTEAFF
TRBJ1-4 | TRBV3-1/TRBV3-2 | NA | CASSSRDRSNEKLFF
TRBJ1-2 | TRBV28 | NA | CASSFGGTGRGYTF
TRBJ1-2 | TRBV19 | NA | CASSRDRDGGYTF
TRBJ2-7 | TRBV27 | NA | CASSLTRTYEQYF
TRBJ1-6 | TRBV9 | NA | CASSAVDREVSPLHF
TRBJ2-5 | TRBV7-2 | few | CASSLVYRQETQYF
TRBJ1-5 | TRBV28 | NA | CASSSAQGNQPQHF
TRBJ2-7 | TRBV28 | NA | CASSSNPRLAASYEQYF
TRBJ1-2 | TRBV9 | NA | CASSVAPEPNYGYTF
TRBJ1-2 | TRBV27 | NA | CASSSLDALAHTF
TRBJ1-1 | TRBV5-1 | NA | CASSFGGNTEAFF
TRBJ1-1 | TRBV7-3 | NA | CASSLTPGSEAFF
TRBJ2-3 | TRBV15 | NA | CATSRERAIETDTQYF
TRBJ2-1 | TRBV12-5 | NA | CASGLGQGVNEQFF
TRBJ1-2 | TRBV9 | NA | CVSFGPGQLIFYGYTF
TRBJ2-7 | TRBV6-1 | few | CASSEAGFGNEQYF
TRBJ2-5 | TRBV30 | NA | CAWSVLTRETQYF
TRBJ2-3 | TRBV4-2 | few | CASRGVSTDTQYF
TRBJ2-1 | TRBV6-5 | NA | CASSYRAGGDEQFF
TRBJ1-4 | TRBV28 | NA | CASSLFQEKEKLFF
TRBJ2-7 | TRBV30 | NA | CAWTDRDTSYEQYF
TRBJ1-4 | TRBV6-5 | NA | CASSYGSSSPSEKLFF